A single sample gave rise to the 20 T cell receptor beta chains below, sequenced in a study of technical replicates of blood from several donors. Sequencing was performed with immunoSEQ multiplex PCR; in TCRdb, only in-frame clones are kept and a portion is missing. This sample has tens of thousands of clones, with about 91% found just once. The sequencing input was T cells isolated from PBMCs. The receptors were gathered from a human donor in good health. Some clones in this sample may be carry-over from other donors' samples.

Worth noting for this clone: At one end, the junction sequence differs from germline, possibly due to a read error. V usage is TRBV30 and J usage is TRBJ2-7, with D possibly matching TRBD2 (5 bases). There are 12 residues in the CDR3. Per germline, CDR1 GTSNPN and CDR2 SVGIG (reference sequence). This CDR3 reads CAWSSSSYERYF. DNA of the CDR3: TGTGCCTGGAGTAGTTCTAGCTACGAGCGGTACTTC.

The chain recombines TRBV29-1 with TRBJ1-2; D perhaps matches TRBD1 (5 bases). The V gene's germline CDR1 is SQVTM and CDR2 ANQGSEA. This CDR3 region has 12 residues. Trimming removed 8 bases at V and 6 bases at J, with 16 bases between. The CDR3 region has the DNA TGCAGCTCGGGGGACGGCGGTCATGGCTACACCTTC. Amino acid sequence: CSSGDGGHGYTF.

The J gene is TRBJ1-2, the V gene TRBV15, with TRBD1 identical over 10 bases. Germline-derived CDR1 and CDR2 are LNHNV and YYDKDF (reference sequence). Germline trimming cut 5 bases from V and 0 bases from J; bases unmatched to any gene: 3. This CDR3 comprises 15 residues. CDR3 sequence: CATSGGTGANYGYTF. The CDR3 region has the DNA TGTGCCACCAGCGGGGGGACAGGGGCTAACTATGGCTACACCTTC.

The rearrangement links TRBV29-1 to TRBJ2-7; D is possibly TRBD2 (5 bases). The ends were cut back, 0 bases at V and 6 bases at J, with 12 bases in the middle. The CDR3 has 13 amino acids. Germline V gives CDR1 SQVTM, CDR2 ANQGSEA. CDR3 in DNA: TGCAGCGTTGAAGATCTTGAAAGCGGCGAGCAGTACTTC. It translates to CSVEDLESGEQYF.

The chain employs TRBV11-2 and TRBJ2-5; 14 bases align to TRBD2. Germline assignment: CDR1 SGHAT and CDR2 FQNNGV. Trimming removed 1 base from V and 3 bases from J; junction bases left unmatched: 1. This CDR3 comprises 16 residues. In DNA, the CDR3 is TGTGCCAGCAGCTTAGGACTAGCGGGAGGGAAAGAGACCCAGTACTTC. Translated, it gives CASSLGLAGGKETQYF.

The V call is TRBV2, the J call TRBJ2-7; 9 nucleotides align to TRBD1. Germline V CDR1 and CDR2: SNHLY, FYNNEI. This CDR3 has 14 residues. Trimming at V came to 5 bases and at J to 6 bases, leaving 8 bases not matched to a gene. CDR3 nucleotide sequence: TGTGCCAGCAGTCCCGGGACAGGGACGGGCGAGCAGTACTTC. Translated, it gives CASSPGTGTGEQYF.

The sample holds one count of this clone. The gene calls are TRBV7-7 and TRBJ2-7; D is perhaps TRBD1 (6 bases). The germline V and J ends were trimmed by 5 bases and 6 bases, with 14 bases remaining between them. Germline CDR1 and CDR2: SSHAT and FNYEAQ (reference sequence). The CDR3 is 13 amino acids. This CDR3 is CASSRGHFFEQYF. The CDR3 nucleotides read TGTGCCAGCAGCCGGGGACACTTCTTCGAGCAGTACTTC.

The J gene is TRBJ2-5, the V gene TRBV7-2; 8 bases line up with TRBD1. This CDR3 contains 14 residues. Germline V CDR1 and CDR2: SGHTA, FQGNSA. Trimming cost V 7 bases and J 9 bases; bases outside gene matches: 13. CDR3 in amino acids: CASKDSGGAGSQYF. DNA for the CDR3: TGTGCCAGCAAGGATTCAGGGGGCGCTGGGTCCCAGTACTTC.

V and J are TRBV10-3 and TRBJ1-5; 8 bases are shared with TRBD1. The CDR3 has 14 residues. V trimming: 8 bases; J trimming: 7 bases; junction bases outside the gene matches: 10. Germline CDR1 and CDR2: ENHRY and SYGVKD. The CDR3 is CAIGGGQGGQPQHF. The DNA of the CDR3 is TGTGCCATCGGTGGTGGACAGGGTGGACAGCCCCAGCATTTT.

As DNA, the CDR3 is TGTGCCAGCAGCTTTAGGGCAGGGCAACTTACACAAGAGACCCAGTACTTC. Protein sequence: CASSFRAGQLTQETQYF. The chain links TRBV7-2 to TRBJ2-5; D may be TRBD1 (5 bases). CDR1 is SGHTA and CDR2 is FQGNSA in the germline V gene. The germline V and J ends were trimmed by 3 bases and 2 bases, with 19 bases remaining between them. This CDR3 is 17 amino acids long. The full variable domain, with the rest looked up from reference TRBV7-2 and TRBJ2-5, is GAGVSQSPSNKVTEKGKDVELRCDPISGHTALYWYRQSLGQGLEFLIYFQGNSAPDKSGLPSDRFSAERTGGSVSTLTIQRTQQEDSAVYLCASSFRAGQLTQETQYFGPGTRLLVL.

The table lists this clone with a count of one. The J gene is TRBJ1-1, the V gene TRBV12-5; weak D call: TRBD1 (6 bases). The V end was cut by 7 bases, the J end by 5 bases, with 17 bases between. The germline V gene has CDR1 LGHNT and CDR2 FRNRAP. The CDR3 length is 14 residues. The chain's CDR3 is CASAKGVEKTEAFF. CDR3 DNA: TGTGCTAGTGCCAAGGGGGTTGAAAAAACTGAAGCTTTCTTT. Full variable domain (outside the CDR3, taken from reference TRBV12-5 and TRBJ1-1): DARVTQTPRHKVTEMGQEVTMRCQPILGHNTVFWYRQTMMQGLELLAYFRNRAPLDDSGMPKDRFSAEMPDATLATLKIQPSEPRDSAVYFCASAKGVEKTEAFFGQGTRLTVV.

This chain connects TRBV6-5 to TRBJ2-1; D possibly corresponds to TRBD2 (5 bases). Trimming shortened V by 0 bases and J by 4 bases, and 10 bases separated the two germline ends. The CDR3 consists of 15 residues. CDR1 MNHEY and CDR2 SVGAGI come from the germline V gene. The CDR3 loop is CASSYSGVSYNEQFF. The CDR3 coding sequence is TGTGCCAGCAGTTACTCGGGAGTATCTTACAATGAGCAGTTCTTC.

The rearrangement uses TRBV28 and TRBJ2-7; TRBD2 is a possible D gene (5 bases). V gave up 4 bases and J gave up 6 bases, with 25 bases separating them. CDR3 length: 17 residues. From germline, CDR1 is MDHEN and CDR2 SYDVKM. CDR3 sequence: CASSSASLTRTPGEQYF. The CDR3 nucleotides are TGTGCCAGCAGTTCCGCGTCCCTAACTAGAACGCCAGGCGAGCAGTACTTC.

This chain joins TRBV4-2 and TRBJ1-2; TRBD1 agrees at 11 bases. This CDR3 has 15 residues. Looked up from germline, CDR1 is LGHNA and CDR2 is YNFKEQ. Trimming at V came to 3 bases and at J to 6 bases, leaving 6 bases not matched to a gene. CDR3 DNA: TGTGCCAGCAGCCATACCCGGGGACAGGGGGATGGCTACACCTTC. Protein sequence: CASSHTRGQGDGYTF.

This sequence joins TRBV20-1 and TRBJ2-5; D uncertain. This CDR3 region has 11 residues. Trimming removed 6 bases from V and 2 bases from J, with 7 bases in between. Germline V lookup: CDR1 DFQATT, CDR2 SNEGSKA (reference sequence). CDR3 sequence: CSAQNQETQYF. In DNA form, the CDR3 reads TGCAGTGCACAGAATCAAGAGACCCAGTACTTC.

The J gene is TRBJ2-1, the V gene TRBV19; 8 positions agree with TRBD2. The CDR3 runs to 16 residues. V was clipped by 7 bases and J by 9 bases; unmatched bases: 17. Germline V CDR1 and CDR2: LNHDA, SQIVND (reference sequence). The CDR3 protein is CASTTKSGGRPSEQFF. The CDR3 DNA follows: TGTGCCAGTACCACAAAATCCGGCGGGAGGCCCAGTGAGCAGTTCTTC. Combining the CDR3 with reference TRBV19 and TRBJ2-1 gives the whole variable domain DGGITQSPKYLFRKEGQNVTLSCEQNLNHDAMYWYRQDPGQGLRLIYYSQIVNDFQKGDIAEGYSVSREKKESFPLTVTSAQKNPTAFYLCASTTKSGGRPSEQFFGPGTRLTVL.

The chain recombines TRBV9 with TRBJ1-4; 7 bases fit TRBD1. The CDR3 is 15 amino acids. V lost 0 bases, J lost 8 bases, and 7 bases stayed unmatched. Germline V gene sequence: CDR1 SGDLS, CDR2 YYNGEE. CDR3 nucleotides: TGTGCCAGCAGCGTAGGCCGGACAGGCGGCGAAAAACTGTTTTTT. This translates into CASSVGRTGGEKLFF.

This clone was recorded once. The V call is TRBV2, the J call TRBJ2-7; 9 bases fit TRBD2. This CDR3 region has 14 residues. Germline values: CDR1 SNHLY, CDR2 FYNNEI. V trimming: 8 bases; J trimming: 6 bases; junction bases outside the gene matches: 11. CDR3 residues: CASAGTSPLLEQYF. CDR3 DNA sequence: TGTGCCAGCGCCGGGACTAGCCCCTTACTCGAGCAGTACTTC.

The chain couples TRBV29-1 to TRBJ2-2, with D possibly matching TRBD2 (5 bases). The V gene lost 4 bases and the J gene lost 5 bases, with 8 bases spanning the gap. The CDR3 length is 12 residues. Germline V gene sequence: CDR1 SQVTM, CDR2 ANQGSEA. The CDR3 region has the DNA TGCAGCGTTGTAAGGACTACCGGGGAGCTGTTTTTT. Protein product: CSVVRTTGELFF.

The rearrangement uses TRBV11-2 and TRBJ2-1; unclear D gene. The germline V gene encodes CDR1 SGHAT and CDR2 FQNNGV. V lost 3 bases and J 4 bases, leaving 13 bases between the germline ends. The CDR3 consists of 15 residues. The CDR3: CASSLPARPYNEQFF. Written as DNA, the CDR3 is TGTGCCAGCAGCTTGCCGGCTAGACCTTACAATGAGCAGTTCTTC.